The 17 T cell receptor beta chains in this list originate from one sample, sequenced in a study of cytomegalovirus exposure and HLA in healthy donors. It was with 60 Vbeta and 13 Jbeta primers that the PCR ran. TCRdb's table, derived via immunoSEQ multiplex PCR, lists solely in-frame clones and lacks some. Altogether 95,000 to 100,000 clones are present, 76% being singletons, with the ten largest covering about 2%. Sample: PBMCs. The receptors were sampled from a man aged 35-49 years in good health and CMV-seronegative.

The chain couples TRBV7-2 to TRBJ2-7, with TRBD1 matching 11 bases. The trim removed 1 base at V and 4 bases at J, leaving 3 bases unmatched. The CDR3 covers 15 residues. Per germline, CDR1 SGHTA and CDR2 FQGNSA. The CDR3 coding sequence is TGTGCCAGCAGCTTAGGGGGGACAGGGGGGTACGAGCAGTACTTC. Protein sequence: CASSLGGTGGYEQYF.

The chain links TRBV4-3 to TRBJ1-1, with D tentatively TRBD1 (6 bases). This CDR3 comprises 15 residues. Germline assignment: CDR1 LGHNA and CDR2 YSLEER. The V and J ends lost 1 base and 2 bases respectively, with 11 bases between them. The CDR3 DNA reads as TGCGCCAGCAGCCAAGGGGGGACACTAAACACTGAAGCTTTCTTT. Protein: CASSQGGTLNTEAFF.

This clone was seen only a few times. This chain uses TRBV30 with TRBJ2-3; TRBD2 agrees at 10 bases. The V segment lost 5 bases and the J segment 4 bases; nucleotides outside the gene matches: 6. Looked up from germline, CDR1 is GTSNPN and CDR2 is SVGIG (reference sequence). The CDR3 sequence is 14 residues long. The CDR3 DNA reads TGTGCCTGGGAGAGTAGCGGGAGGCCAGATACGCAGTATTTT. It encodes CAWESSGRPDTQYF. The whole variable domain, remainder taken from reference TRBV30 and TRBJ2-3, is SQTIHQWPATLVQPVGSPLSLECTVEGTSNPNLYWYRQAAGRGLQLLFYSVGIGQISSEVPQNLSASRPQDRQFILSSKKLLLSDSGFYLCAWESSGRPDTQYFGPGTRLTVL.

This CDR3 reads CASSQVRVGTEAFF. The CDR3 DNA sequence: TGCGCCAGCAGCCAAGTCAGGGTGGGGACTGAAGCTTTCTTT. This rearrangement joins TRBV4-3 to TRBJ1-1; possibly TRBD1 for D (5 bases). Germline V gives CDR1 LGHNA, CDR2 YSLEER. The CDR3 covers 14 residues. V was clipped by 1 base and J by 5 bases, with 11 bases between them.

The V call is TRBV4-3, the J call TRBJ2-7, with D uncertain. The CDR3 length is 18 residues. Germline loops: CDR1 LGHNA, CDR2 YSLEER. The V gene lost 4 bases and the J gene lost 5 bases, with 27 bases spanning the gap. The CDR3 here is CASSPPPDTADPRHEQYF. CDR3 nucleotides: TGCGCCAGCAGCCCGCCCCCAGACACGGCCGATCCTCGCCACGAGCAGTACTTC.

This chain connects TRBV23-1 to TRBJ1-1, with D unclear. Being an ORF, TRBV23-1 has a function that is uncertain. The CDR3 loop spans 14 amino acids. V shed 2 bases and J shed 6 bases, with 13 bases lying between them. The chain's CDR3 is CASSQGRRTAEAFF. The CDR3 DNA follows: TGCGCCAGCAGTCAAGGTAGGCGAACAGCTGAAGCTTTCTTT.

As DNA, the CDR3 is TGTGCCAGCAGCCAAACAGTGGGTGCGTACGAGCAGTACTTC. Protein product: CASSQTVGAYEQYF. The chain employs TRBV4-2 and TRBJ2-5; no reliable D call. The J call may be wrong; the DNA end is better matched by TRBJ2-7. Germline V gene data show CDR1 as LGHNA and CDR2 as YNFKEQ. CDR3 length: 14 residues.

This clone turned up a few times. The CDR3, as DNA: TGTGCCAGCAGCCCTCCCGCCCGGTCTGAAAAACTGTTTTTT. Translation: CASSPPARSEKLFF. The chain recombines TRBV4-2 with TRBJ1-4; D is uncertain. Germline CDR1 and CDR2: LGHNA and YNFKEQ. The CDR3 covers 14 residues. Trimming removed 4 bases at V and 7 bases at J, with 13 bases between.

The chain uses TRBV5-5 and TRBJ2-7; D is perhaps TRBD2 (5 bases). CDR1 is SGHKS, CDR2 YYEKEE, per germline (reference sequence). The CDR3 has 15 amino acids. Trimming left V 5 bases short and J 0 bases short, with 15 bases between. The CDR3 DNA is TGTGCCAGCAGTCGCGACCGGGGAGACTCCTACGAGCAGTACTTC. Translating gives CASSRDRGDSYEQYF. Using reference TRBV5-5 and TRBJ2-7 for the parts outside the CDR3, the full variable domain is DAGVTQSPTHLIKTRGQQVTLRCSPISGHKSVSWYQQVLGQGPQFIFQYYEKEERGRGNFPDRFSARQFPNYSSELNVNALLLGDSALYLCASSRDRGDSYEQYFGPGTRLTVT.

CDR3 nucleotide sequence: TGTGCCAGCAGTTCGCGACAGATCCAAGAGACCCAGTACTTC. Translated: CASSSRQIQETQYF. The chain has TRBV28 and TRBJ2-5; D perhaps matches TRBD1 (5 bases). Trimming cost V 4 bases and J 1 base, with 10 bases left between them. The CDR3 sequence is 14 residues long. CDR1 and CDR2 from the germline V gene are MDHEN and SYDVKM.

This clone was observed once. This chain uses TRBV19 with TRBJ2-7; 8 positions match TRBD1. The CDR3 extends over 16 amino acids. CDR1 and CDR2 from the germline V gene are LNHDA and SQIVND (reference sequence). V lost 5 bases, J lost 0 bases, and 9 bases stayed unmatched. The CDR3, as DNA: TGTGCCAGTAGTTTCGCCTGGGACAGGAACTCCTACGAGCAGTACTTC. It codes for CASSFAWDRNSYEQYF.

This sequence joins TRBV28 and TRBJ1-2; no firm D call. Trimming took off 8 bases at V and 0 bases at J, with 10 bases between the two ends. This CDR3 has 13 amino acids. Germline CDR1 reads MDHEN; CDR2 reads SYDVKM. The CDR3 region is CASHGGANYGYTF. The CDR3 DNA is TGTGCCAGCCACGGCGGGGCTAACTATGGCTACACCTTC.

The CDR3: CASSRSVQETQYF. As DNA, the CDR3 is TGTGCCAGCAGCCGATCGGTCCAAGAGACCCAGTACTTC. This rearrangement joins TRBV7-2 to TRBJ2-5; no clear D. V lost 5 bases and J lost 1, with 8 bases in between. The CDR3 consists of 13 residues. Per the germline V gene, CDR1 is SGHTA and CDR2 is FQGNSA. Filled out from reference TRBV7-2 and TRBJ2-5, the complete variable domain reads GAGVSQSPSNKVTEKGKDVELRCDPISGHTALYWYRQSLGQGLEFLIYFQGNSAPDKSGLPSDRFSAERTGGSVSTLTIQRTQQEDSAVYLCASSRSVQETQYFGPGTRLLVL.

This clone has only a few counts. The gene calls are TRBV28 and TRBJ1-4, with no clear D. V was trimmed by 1 base and J by 1 base, leaving 13 bases between them. Germline V gene data show CDR1 as MDHEN and CDR2 as SYDVKM. The CDR3 spans 17 residues. CDR3 in DNA: TGTGCCAGCAGTTTATACTCCTCAGGTGAAACTAATGAAAAACTGTTTTTT. Residues: CASSLYSSGETNEKLFF.

J is TRBJ1-5 and V is TRBV29-1; D is unresolved. The CDR3 runs to 13 residues. V was clipped by 6 bases and J by 9 bases, with 18 bases between them. Germline CDR1 is SQVTM and CDR2 is ANQGSEA. The CDR3 DNA reads as TGCAGCGTGGCTGTCGGCAGGCCCGGGCCCCAGCATTTT. Amino acid sequence: CSVAVGRPGPQHF.

The chain uses TRBV7-2 and TRBJ2-5; D is perhaps TRBD1 (6 bases). The CDR3 totals 15 residues. Trimming pared 2 bases from V and 5 bases from J, leaving 15 bases between. Germline loops: CDR1 SGHTA, CDR2 FQGNSA. The CDR3 DNA follows: TGTGCCAGCAGCTTAACAGCGAACAGGGTTGAGACCCAGTACTTC. It encodes CASSLTANRVETQYF.

V gene TRBV7-2 combines with J gene TRBJ2-3, with D unclear. The germline V gene encodes CDR1 SGHTA and CDR2 FQGNSA. This CDR3 is 16 amino acids long. V was clipped by 0 bases and J by 2 bases, with 12 bases between them. CDR3 residues: CASSLAPLHPTDTQYF. The DNA of the CDR3 is TGTGCCAGCAGCTTAGCCCCACTTCATCCCACAGATACGCAGTATTTT.